The 2 T cell receptor beta chains presented below share a single source sample, sequenced in a study of beta chain features in type 1 diabetes. The study reverse transcribed the entire isolated RNA, so it sequenced expressed TCRB transcripts. The assay was immunoSEQ multiplex PCR, and TCRdb's table has in-frame clones only and misses some. The sample contains 400,000 to 450,000 clones, approximately 15% of which appear only once. Sequenced material: naive CD4+ T cells from blood. These receptors originate from a man aged 30-40 years in good health.

This clone was seen more than once but under ten times. The chain is built from TRBV11-2 and TRBJ2-1, with D unresolved. Germline assignment: CDR1 SGHAT and CDR2 FQNNGV. The ends were cut back, 1 base at V and 7 bases at J, with 8 bases in the middle. The CDR3 sequence is 13 residues long. This CDR3 is CASSLVVENEQFF. The CDR3 DNA sequence: TGTGCCAGCAGCTTAGTAGTAGAAAATGAGCAGTTCTTC.

The V and J genes are TRBV27 and TRBJ1-2, with 7 nucleotides matching TRBD1. V shed 6 bases, J shed 6 bases, and the junction held 10 bases outside the gene matches. The CDR3 runs to 14 residues. Germline CDR1 MNHEY, CDR2 SMNVEV (reference sequence). CDR3 bases: TGTGCCAGCAGGGGTCGACAGGGCCGGCATGGCTACACCTTC. Amino acid sequence: CASRGRQGRHGYTF.